This T cell receptor beta chain emerged from a study of CD8+CD57+ T cells in acquired aplastic anemia. As for the study in general: Sorted CD4+ and CD8+ cells gave an average of roughly 3.3 ug of DNA.

This CDR3 is 17 amino acids long. CDR1 is SQVTM, CDR2 ANQGSEA, per germline. V was cut by 8 bases and J by 4 bases, with 30 bases left in between. Researchers used genomic DNA as the template to profile TCR beta VDJ and CDR3. TCRdb passed the reads through MiXCR, listing each CDR3 protein once. The data contain some 210,000 distinct CDR3 sequences, 61% of them singletons. The source of this sequence is a human donor in good health. This sequence joins TRBV29-1 and TRBJ2-7; TRBD2 might be the D (6 bases). The sample consisted of sorted CD4+, CD8+, or CD8+CD57+ T cells (not recorded which) from PBMCs. Here the CDR3 reads CSIDGEYGGDGAYEQYF. As DNA, the CDR3 is TGCAGCATCGACGGGGAGTACGGAGGGGACGGTGCATACGAGCAGTACTTC.